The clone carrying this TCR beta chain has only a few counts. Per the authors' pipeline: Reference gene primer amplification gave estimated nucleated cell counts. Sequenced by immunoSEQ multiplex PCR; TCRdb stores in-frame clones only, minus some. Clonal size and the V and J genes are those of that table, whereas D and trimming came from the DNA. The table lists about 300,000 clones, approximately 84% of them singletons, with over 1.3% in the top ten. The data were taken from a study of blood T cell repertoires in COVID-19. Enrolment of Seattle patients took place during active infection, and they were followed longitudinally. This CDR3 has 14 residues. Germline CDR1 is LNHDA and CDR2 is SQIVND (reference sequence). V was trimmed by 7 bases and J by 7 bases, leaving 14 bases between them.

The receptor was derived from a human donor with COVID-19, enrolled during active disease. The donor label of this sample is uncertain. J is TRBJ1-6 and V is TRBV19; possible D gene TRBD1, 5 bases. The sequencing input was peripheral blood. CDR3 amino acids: CASTRGDGNSPLHF. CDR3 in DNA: TGTGCCAGTACTAGGGGTGATGGGAATTCACCCCTCCACTTT.